The present entry profiles one T cell receptor (beta chain) with its context. This entry is derived from a study of T cell responses to AZD1222 COVID-19 vaccine. The protocol was immunoSEQ multiplex PCR, while the TCRdb copy is restricted to in-frame clones and leaves out a portion. This sample has 200,000 to 250,000 clones, with less than 95% found just once. Material: peripheral blood, obtained 28 days after the second dose of the MenACWY control vaccine. The receptor's source is an adult who received the MenACWY meningococcal vaccine as a control.

The DNA of the CDR3 is TGTGCCAGCAGCTCCGGGGACGGACGGAATGAAAAACTGTTTTTT. Amino acids: CASSSGDGRNEKLFF. The chain links TRBV9 to TRBJ1-4, with D possibly TRBD1 on 5 matching bases. The CDR3 totals 15 residues. Trimming left V 4 bases short and J 5 bases short, with 15 bases between. The V gene's germline CDR1 is SGDLS and CDR2 YYNGEE.